Described below is a single T cell receptor (beta chain) sequence and its context. No antigen is known for it. The data are from a study of cytomegalovirus exposure and HLA in healthy donors. Whole-study results and caveats: For most TCR beta V segments, an earlier analysis put the productive rate at about 87% or about 30% of the time. The study carried out a later analysis of TCR beta sequences. It associated approximately 16,000 of them with specific HLA alleles at a false discovery rate of 0.05. Reportedly, TCR beta sequences accurately predicted HLA-A and HLA-B alleles in most subjects. Clonal expansion was found to be greater in HLA-associated TCR beta chains than in equally common others in a later analysis.

Per the germline V gene, CDR1 is ENHRY and CDR2 is SYGVKD. The CDR3 spans 15 residues. V lost 2 bases and J 0 bases, leaving 10 bases between the germline ends. Vbeta (60) and Jbeta (13) primers were used in the PCR. This table comes from immunoSEQ multiplex PCR, and its TCRdb copy is limited to in-frame clones, with some not included. This sample has some 85,000 clones, with nearly 80% found just once. V and J are TRBV10-3 and TRBJ1-1, with D unclear. Input material: PBMCs. This receptor was taken from a woman aged 40 to 50 in good health and CMV-seropositive. CDR3 sequence reads: CAISEVGVLNTEAFF. CDR3 in DNA: TGTGCCATCAGTGAGGTCGGTGTATTGAACACTGAAGCTTTCTTT.